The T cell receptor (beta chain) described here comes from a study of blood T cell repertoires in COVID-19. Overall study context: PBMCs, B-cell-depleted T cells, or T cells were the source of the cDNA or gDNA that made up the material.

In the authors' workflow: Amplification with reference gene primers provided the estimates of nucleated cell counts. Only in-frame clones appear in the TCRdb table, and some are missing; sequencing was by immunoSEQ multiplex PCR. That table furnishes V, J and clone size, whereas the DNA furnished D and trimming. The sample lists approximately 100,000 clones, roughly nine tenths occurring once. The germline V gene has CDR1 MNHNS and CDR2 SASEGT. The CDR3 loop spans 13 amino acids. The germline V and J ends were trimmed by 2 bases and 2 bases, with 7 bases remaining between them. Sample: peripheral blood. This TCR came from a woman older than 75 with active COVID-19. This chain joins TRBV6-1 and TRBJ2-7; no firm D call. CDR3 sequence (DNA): TGTGCCAGCAGTGAATCCAGAACCTACGAGCAGTACTTC. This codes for CASSESRTYEQYF.